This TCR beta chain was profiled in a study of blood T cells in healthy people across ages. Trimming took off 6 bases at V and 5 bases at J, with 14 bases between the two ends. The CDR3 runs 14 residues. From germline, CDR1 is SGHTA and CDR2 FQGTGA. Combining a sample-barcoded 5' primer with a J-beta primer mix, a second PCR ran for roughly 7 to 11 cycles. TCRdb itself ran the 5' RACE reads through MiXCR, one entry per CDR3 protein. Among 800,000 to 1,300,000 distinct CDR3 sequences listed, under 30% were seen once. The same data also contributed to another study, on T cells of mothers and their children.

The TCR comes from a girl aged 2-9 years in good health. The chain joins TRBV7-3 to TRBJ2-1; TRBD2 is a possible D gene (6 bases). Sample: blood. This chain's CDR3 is CASRGSGQDNEQFF. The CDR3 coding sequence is TGTGCCAGCAGGGGTAGCGGCCAAGACAATGAGCAGTTCTTC.